This T cell receptor (beta chain) was obtained from a study of blood T cells in healthy people across ages. Study findings and constraints: The study found more naive CD4+ cells and higher diversity in long-lived than aged donors.

A second PCR of roughly 7 to 11 cycles used a sample-barcoded 5' primer and a J-beta primer mix. Via MiXCR, TCRdb re-called the 5' RACE reads, giving one row per CDR3 protein. Of over 700,000 distinct CDR3 sequences listed, 53% are singletons. Germline assignment: CDR1 DFQATT and CDR2 SNEGSKA (reference sequence). The CDR3 extends over 15 amino acids. V lost 3 bases and J lost 5, with 19 bases in between. This clonotype appeared once. The antigen is undetermined. Sequenced: blood. V and J are TRBV20-1 and TRBJ2-5; D not certain. This receptor was obtained from a man aged 80 or over in good health. The CDR3 loop is CSASTPLGIRETQYF. The CDR3 nucleotides read TGCAGTGCTAGTACCCCACTTGGCATTAGGGAGACCCAGTACTTC.